This is a list of T cell receptor beta chains from one sample in a study of Tregs in tolerant kidney transplant recipients. Assay: immunoSEQ multiplex PCR; the TCRdb copy retains only in-frame clones and omits some. The sample carries tens of thousands of clones, about 83% recorded once. Sequenced input: CD4+ T cells from blood. Source of these receptors: a human donor in good health. Each CDR3 is given with its conserved first and last residue. D genes are given only for firm matches. Clone size is shown for a subset of rows, as once, few, many or a class of expanded clone.

v_call	clone_size	j_call	d_call	cdr3_nt	cdr3_aa
TRBV10-3	.	TRBJ1-2	TRBD1	TGTGCCATCAGTGGAGACAGGGGGCTCTATGGCTACACCTTC	CAISGDRGLYGYTF
TRBV4-1	once	TRBJ2-4	.	TGCGCCAGCAGGGTTTCCCCGGCCGGCAAAAACATTCAGTACTTC	CASRVSPAGKNIQYF
TRBV6-1	once	TRBJ2-3	TRBD2	TGTGCCAGCAGTGAATGGGGAGTGGCTAGGACTAGCGGGAGGGCAGATACGCAGTATTTT	CASSEWGVARTSGRADTQYF
TRBV18	.	TRBJ1-1	TRBD1	TGTGCCAGCTCCCTGGGGGGACAGGGCGCGGAAGCTTTCTTT	CASSLGGQGAEAFF
TRBV4-2	.	TRBJ2-7	TRBD2	TGTGCCAGCAGCCCCTTGCTACTAGCGGTATCCTACGAGCAGTACTTC	CASSPLLLAVSYEQYF
TRBV5-4	once	TRBJ2-2	TRBD1	TGTGCCAGCAGCTACGTCGACAGGGGGCCCGGGGAGCTGTTTTTT	CASSYVDRGPGELFF
TRBV6-1	once	TRBJ2-5	.	TGTGCCAGCAGTGCCTGGACCGGTGAGACCCAGTACTTC	CASSAWTGETQYF
TRBV4-2	.	TRBJ2-3	TRBD2	TGTGCCAGCAGCCAAGCCGCGGGAGCGGTGGCAGATACGCAGTATTTT	CASSQAAGAVADTQYF
TRBV11-3	few	TRBJ2-7	TRBD2	TGTGCCAGCAGCTTAGACGTAGGAGGCGGGACTAGCGGGGCCCCTCAGTACTTC	CASSLDVGGGTSGAPQYF
TRBV7-9	.	TRBJ2-3	.	TGTGCCAGCAGCAACCGAGGGGGTACGCAGTATTTT	CASSNRGGTQYF
TRBV5-6	.	TRBJ2-4	.	TGTGCCAGCAGCCGGGACATTTTAGCCAAAAACATTCAGTACTTC	CASSRDILAKNIQYF
TRBV19	.	TRBJ2-5	.	TGTGCCAGTAGTATTGGCCACACCGGGGTCGAGACCCAGTACTTC	CASSIGHTGVETQYF
TRBV7-5	once	TRBJ1-1	.	TGTGCCAGAAGCTTAGTCGACAGAGGGACTGAAGCTTTCTTT	CARSLVDRGTEAFF
TRBV6-5	.	TRBJ2-3	TRBD2	TGTGCCAGCAGTTTGGCGGGAGATAGAATAGATACGCAGTATTTT	CASSLAGDRIDTQYF
TRBV6-5	.	TRBJ2-7	.	TGTGCCAGCAGTTTGGGGCTCGAGCAGTACTTC	CASSLGLEQYF
TRBV30	.	TRBJ2-5	TRBD2	TGTGCCTGGAGTGTACGGGGGTCTAGCGGGCCTGGAGGGACCCAGTACTTC	CAWSVRGSSGPGGTQYF
TRBV7-2	.	TRBJ1-6	.	TGTGCCAGCTCCAAAGGGGGGGCAAATTCACCCCTCCACTTT	CASSKGGANSPLHF
TRBV13	once	TRBJ1-4	.	TGTGCCAGCAGCCGCCCGGGAGTTTTAAAGGAAAAACTGTTTTTT	CASSRPGVLKEKLFF
TRBV2	.	TRBJ2-1	.	TGTGCCAGCAGTGGAGTCTCCTACAATGAGCAGTTCTTC	CASSGVSYNEQFF
TRBV7-2	few	TRBJ1-3	TRBD1	TGTGCCAGCAGCTGGGCGGACAGGGGAGCTGGAAACACCATATATTTT	CASSWADRGAGNTIYF
TRBV5-1	.	TRBJ1-1	.	TGCGCCAGCAGAAGGGGCCCAGGGAGGAGGAACACTGAAGCTTTCTTT	CASRRGPGRRNTEAFF
TRBV7-2	.	TRBJ2-5	.	TGTGCCAGCAGCTCGAACCGTCTACAGGGAAAAGAGACCCAGTACTTC	CASSSNRLQGKETQYF
TRBV30	.	TRBJ1-2	.	TGTGCCTTACACCTTAAGGGGGTGATACTCGGCTACACCTTC	CALHLKGVILGYTF
TRBV30	.	TRBJ1-4	.	TGTGCCTGGAGCCAGGGTACAGCTAATGAAAAACTGTTTTTT	CAWSQGTANEKLFF
TRBV7-9	.	TRBJ2-1	.	TGTGCCAGCAGCTCAGGGGTAGAAGGCAGGCGACAGTTCTTC	CASSSGVEGRRQFF
TRBV18	few	TRBJ1-1	.	TGTGCCAGCTCTTGGGGCAGGAACACTGAAGCTTTCTTT	CASSWGRNTEAFF
TRBV4-1	.	TRBJ2-7	.	TGCGCCAGCAGCCACCTGGACTGGGGGTCCTCCTACGAGCAGTACTTC	CASSHLDWGSSYEQYF
TRBV5-4	.	TRBJ1-1	.	TGTGCCAGCAGCCTTGCCGGGACCTCGAACACTGAAGCTTTCTTT	CASSLAGTSNTEAFF
TRBV30	.	TRBJ2-6	.	TGTGCCTGGAGTAGGGGACGGCTCCTCTCTGGGGCCAACGTCCTGACTTTC	CAWSRGRLLSGANVLTF
TRBV7-3	.	TRBJ2-2	.	TGTGCCAGCAGCCCAGGTCCTGCGAACACCGGGGAGCTGTTTTTT	CASSPGPANTGELFF
TRBV19	.	TRBJ1-1	.	TGTGCCAGCTCGTCACAGGGTGACACTGAAGCTTTCTTT	CASSSQGDTEAFF
TRBV27	.	TRBJ2-1	.	TGTGCCAGCAGCGCTCAGACAGCTTACAATGAGCAGTTCTTC	CASSAQTAYNEQFF
TRBV7-2	.	TRBJ1-5	.	TGTGCCAGCAGCGGACGGGACGGATTATTCAATCAGCCCCAGCATTTT	CASSGRDGLFNQPQHF
TRBV9	.	TRBJ2-3	TRBD1	TGTGCCAGCAGCGTAGGCAGGGGGCAACGCACATCCACAGATACGCAGTATTTT	CASSVGRGQRTSTDTQYF
TRBV5-4	few	TRBJ1-3	.	TGTGCCAGCAGCTTGGCCCCAGAACCCCGGGGCACCATATATTTT	CASSLAPEPRGTIYF
TRBV6-6	.	TRBJ1-3	.	TGTGCCAGCAGTAAAGGACGGAGCTCTGGAAACACCATATATTTT	CASSKGRSSGNTIYF
TRBV2	.	TRBJ2-3	TRBD1	TGTGCCAGCGACAGGGATGGCAGAGATACGCAGTATTTT	CASDRDGRDTQYF
TRBV7-2	.	TRBJ2-3	.	TGTGCCAGCAGTTACCCCCCGTCGGGACCCAACCCAGATACGCAGTATTTT	CASSYPPSGPNPDTQYF
TRBV27	.	TRBJ2-5	.	TGTGCCAGCAGTTCCACTCCTGGCTTTTGGGGGAGATCAGAGACCCAGTACTTC	CASSSTPGFWGRSETQYF
TRBV19	.	TRBJ1-1	.	TGTGCCAGTAATACAGGACAGTCTCGGGAAGCTTTCTTT	CASNTGQSREAFF
TRBV5-1	.	TRBJ2-7	.	TGCGCCAGCAGCCCAGTTTCCTACGAGCAGTACTTC	CASSPVSYEQYF
TRBV2	.	TRBJ2-7	TRBD1	TGTGCCAGCAGTGAAGTTTCCAGGACAGGGCACTACGAGCAGTACTTC	CASSEVSRTGHYEQYF
TRBV11-3	.	TRBJ1-2	TRBD1	TGTGCCAGCAGCTTAGGGGACAGGTCCTATGGCTACACCTTC	CASSLGDRSYGYTF
TRBV7-2	few	TRBJ2-1	TRBD2	TGTGCCAGCAGCTTTTCGAGGCGGGAGAAAAGGAATGAGCAGTTCTTC	CASSFSRREKRNEQFF
TRBV6-5	once	TRBJ2-3	TRBD1	TGTGCCAGCAGTCGACAGGGGGAGGGCGATACGCAGTATTTT	CASSRQGEGDTQYF
TRBV19	.	TRBJ1-2	.	TGTGCCAGTAGGAACCAGACAGGACCAGGCTATGGCTACACCTTC	CASRNQTGPGYGYTF
TRBV6-5	few	TRBJ1-5	.	.	CASSSSTGARNQPQHF
TRBV11-3	.	TRBJ2-2	.	TGTGCCAGCAGCTTAGGGGTAACAAACACCGGGGAGCTGTTTTTT	CASSLGVTNTGELFF
TRBV2	.	TRBJ1-6	.	TGTGCCAGCAGTCGGAATGTAGGGGTGGGTAATTCACCCCTCCACTTT	CASSRNVGVGNSPLHF
TRBV6-5	.	TRBJ2-7	TRBD1	TGTGCCAGCACCCCCGGGACAGGGTCCTACGAGCAGTACTTC	CASTPGTGSYEQYF
TRBV19	.	TRBJ2-5	TRBD2	TGTGCCAGCTCAACGGGACTAGCGGGAGTGGAGACCCAGTACTTC	CASSTGLAGVETQYF